The present T cell receptor (beta chain) was sequenced within a study of T cell responses to AZD1222 COVID-19 vaccine. With V trimmed by 2 bases and J by 6 bases, 15 bases remained unmatched. The CDR3 runs to 18 residues. Per germline, CDR1 SGHTA and CDR2 FQGNSA. This table comes from immunoSEQ multiplex PCR, and its TCRdb copy is limited to in-frame clones, with some not included. This table holds 100,000 to 150,000 clones, 85% found once. The sequence came from an adult who received the MenACWY meningococcal vaccine as a control. The J gene is TRBJ2-1, the V gene TRBV7-2, with 8 bases matching TRBD2. Source: peripheral blood, taken 28 days after the second dose of the MenACWY control vaccine. The CDR3 protein is CASSLLQARAGVGNEQFF. The CDR3 coding sequence is TGTGCCAGCAGCTTATTACAGGCCCGAGCGGGAGTTGGCAATGAGCAGTTCTTC.